The 12 T cell receptor beta chains below were found in one sample sequenced in a study of breast tumors, draining lymph nodes, adjacent tissues. Samples came from axillary lymph nodes draining the breast cancer. MiXCR, applied by TCRdb to the multiplex PCR reads, yields one record per CDR3 protein. The data contain some 150,000 distinct CDR3 sequences, 30% to 35% of them singletons. The sample taken for sequencing was axillary lymph node tissue. These TCRs come from a female donor with breast cancer. Some clones in this sample may be carry-over from other donors' samples.

In this sample, this clonotype turned up many times. The chain recombines TRBV2 with TRBJ2-7; no clear D gene. The ends were cut back, 10 bases at V and 0 bases at J, with 10 bases in the middle. The CDR3 has 12 amino acids. CDR1 and CDR2 from the germline V gene are SNHLY and FYNNEI. This CDR3 reads CATKGLSYEQYF. DNA for the CDR3: TGTGCCACCAAAGGGCTCTCCTACGAGCAGTACTTC.

This clonotype appeared a few times. The genes are TRBV24-1 and TRBJ1-1; D may be TRBD1 (5 bases). The CDR3 sequence is 15 residues long. Germline loops: CDR1 KGHDR, CDR2 SFDVKD. Deletions cut 10 bases from V and 2 bases from J, with 19 bases between. The CDR3 nucleotides read TGTGCCACATCTGAGGGGCGCGGGCTTAACACTGAAGCTTTCTTT. It codes for CATSEGRGLNTEAFF.

This clonotype was counted at least ten times. The genes are TRBV6-6 and TRBJ2-5, with a possible D match to TRBD2 (5 bases). The CDR3 contains 14 residues. The germline V and J ends were trimmed by 5 bases and 5 bases, with 15 bases remaining between them. CDR1 and CDR2 from the germline V gene are MNHNY and SVGAGI (reference sequence). The CDR3 region is CASSHDPSGETQYF. CDR3 sequence (DNA): TGTGCCAGCAGTCACGACCCCAGCGGCGAGACCCAGTACTTC.

This clonotype came up many times. The CDR3 DNA follows: TGTGCCAGCAGCTTCCTTTCGACAGGGGGTATTGGAAACACCATATATTTT. Protein sequence: CASSFLSTGGIGNTIYF. The genes are TRBV7-2 and TRBJ1-3; 9 positions agree with TRBD1. Trimming cost V 3 bases and J 3 bases; bases outside gene matches: 9. The CDR3 has 17 residues. CDR1 and CDR2 (germline): SGHTA, FQGNSA.

A single count supports this clonotype. A junction end diverges from the germline sequence, so it may reflect a read error. The gene calls are TRBV5-1 and TRBJ2-3; 8 bases map to TRBD1. CDR3 length equals 15 residues. Germline CDR1 and CDR2: SGHRS and YFSETQ. The CDR3 reads CASNTGTGGTDTRYF. CDR3 DNA sequence: TGCGCCAGTAACACGGGGACAGGAGGGACCGATACGCGGTATTTT.

Ten or more counts support this clonotype. This chain connects TRBV12-3 or TRBV12-4 to TRBJ2-3, with 8 bases matching TRBD2. There are 14 residues in the CDR3. V lost 6 bases, J lost 1 base, and 3 bases stayed unmatched. CDR3 protein: CASRKTSGTDTQYF. Here the CDR3 DNA reads TGTGCCAGCAGGAAGACTAGCGGCACAGATACGCAGTATTTT.

Many counts were recorded for this clonotype. This rearrangement joins TRBV6-2 or TRBV6-3 to TRBJ2-1; D might be TRBD2 (6 bases). Deletions cut 6 bases from V and 8 bases from J, with 20 bases between. CDR1 and CDR2 from the germline V gene are MNHEY and SVGEGT. This CDR3 spans 15 amino acids. CDR3 DNA sequence: TGTGCCAGCAGAACCAAACAAAGACTAGTTGATGAGCAGTTCTTC. Translated, it gives CASRTKQRLVDEQFF.

In regard to this clonotype: One end of the junction does not line up with germline, which may come from a read error. The chain combines TRBV20-1 with TRBJ2-1; TRBD2 matches at 11 bases. Germline values: CDR1 DFQATT, CDR2 SNEGSKA (reference sequence). The CDR3 sequence is 18 residues long. The CDR3 nucleotides are TGCAATGCTCTGCATACACTTAGCGGGGGGGCCCCTTACAATGAGCAGTTCTTC. Its translation: CNALHTLSGGAPYNEQFF.

V gene TRBV30 combines with J gene TRBJ2-7; D gene unclear. The CDR3 covers 10 residues. In germline, CDR1 is GTSNPN, CDR2 SVGIG (reference sequence). V lost 0 bases and J lost 3, with 0 bases in between. CDR3 region: CAWSVYEQYF. The CDR3 nucleotides are TGTGCCTGGAGTGTCTACGAGCAGTACTTC. Full variable domain (rest looked up from reference TRBV30 and TRBJ2-7): SQTIHQWPATLVQPVGSPLSLECTVEGTSNPNLYWYRQAAGRGLQLLFYSVGIGQISSEVPQNLSASRPQDRQFILSSKKLLLSDSGFYLCAWSVYEQYFGPGTRLTVT.

The chain carries TRBV7-2 and TRBJ2-5; 9 positions match TRBD2. The germline V gene has CDR1 SGHTA and CDR2 FQGNSA. CDR3 length: 16 residues. V trimming: 7 bases; J trimming: 5 bases; junction bases outside the gene matches: 14. This chain's CDR3 is CASTHGYGSGGETQYF. CDR3 coding DNA: TGTGCCAGCACCCACGGTTACGGGAGCGGGGGGGAGACCCAGTACTTC.

This clonotype was counted ten times or more. The V and J genes are TRBV5-1 and TRBJ1-6; D gene uncertain. The V end lost 0 bases, the J end lost 13 bases, and 14 bases lay between the germline ends. The CDR3 is 14 amino acids. From germline, CDR1 is SGHRS and CDR2 YFSETQ. In DNA, the CDR3 is TGCGCCAGCAGCTTGGATGGGGATTTGACCCCCCTCCACTTT. Protein sequence: CASSLDGDLTPLHF. The entire variable domain, with the rest obtained from reference TRBV5-1 and TRBJ1-6, is as follows: KAGVTQTPRYLIKTRGQQVTLSCSPISGHRSVSWYQQTPGQGLQFLFEYFSETQRNKGNFPGRFSGRQFSNSRSEMNVSTLELGDSALYLCASSLDGDLTPLHFGNGTRLTVT.

This clonotype was seen repeatedly, ten times or more. The CDR3 is CSASSKGLSNQPQHF. CDR3 nucleotide sequence: TGCAGTGCTAGTTCTAAGGGCTTAAGCAATCAGCCCCAGCATTTT. The chain links TRBV20-1 to TRBJ1-5; D gene uncertain. This CDR3 has 15 residues. Trimming removed 3 bases from V and 1 base from J, with 13 bases in between. The V gene's germline CDR1 is DFQATT and CDR2 SNEGSKA (reference sequence).